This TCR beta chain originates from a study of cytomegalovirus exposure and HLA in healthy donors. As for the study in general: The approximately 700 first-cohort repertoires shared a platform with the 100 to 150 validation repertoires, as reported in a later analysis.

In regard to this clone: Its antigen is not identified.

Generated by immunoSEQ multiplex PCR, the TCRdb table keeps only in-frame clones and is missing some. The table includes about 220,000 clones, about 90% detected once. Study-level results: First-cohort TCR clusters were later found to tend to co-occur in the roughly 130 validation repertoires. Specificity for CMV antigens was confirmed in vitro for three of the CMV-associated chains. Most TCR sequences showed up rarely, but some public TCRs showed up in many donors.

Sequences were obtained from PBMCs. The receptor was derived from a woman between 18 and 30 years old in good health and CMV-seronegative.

DNA of the CDR3: TGTGCCAGCAGCGCCCGGGACAGGGACGTTAATGAGCAGTTCTTC. Residues: CASSARDRDVNEQFF. The chain links TRBV9 to TRBJ2-1, with TRBD1 identical over 9 bases. The germline V gene encodes CDR1 SGDLS and CDR2 YYNGEE. V shed 3 bases and J 7 bases; nucleotides not matched to a gene: 8. This CDR3 is 15 amino acids long. Drawing the rest from reference TRBV9 and TRBJ2-1, the complete variable domain is DSGVTQTPKHLITATGQRVTLRCSPRSGDLSVYWYQQSLDQGLQFLIQYYNGEERAKGNILERFSAQQFPDLHSELNLSSLELGDSALYFCASSARDRDVNEQFFGPGTRLTVL.